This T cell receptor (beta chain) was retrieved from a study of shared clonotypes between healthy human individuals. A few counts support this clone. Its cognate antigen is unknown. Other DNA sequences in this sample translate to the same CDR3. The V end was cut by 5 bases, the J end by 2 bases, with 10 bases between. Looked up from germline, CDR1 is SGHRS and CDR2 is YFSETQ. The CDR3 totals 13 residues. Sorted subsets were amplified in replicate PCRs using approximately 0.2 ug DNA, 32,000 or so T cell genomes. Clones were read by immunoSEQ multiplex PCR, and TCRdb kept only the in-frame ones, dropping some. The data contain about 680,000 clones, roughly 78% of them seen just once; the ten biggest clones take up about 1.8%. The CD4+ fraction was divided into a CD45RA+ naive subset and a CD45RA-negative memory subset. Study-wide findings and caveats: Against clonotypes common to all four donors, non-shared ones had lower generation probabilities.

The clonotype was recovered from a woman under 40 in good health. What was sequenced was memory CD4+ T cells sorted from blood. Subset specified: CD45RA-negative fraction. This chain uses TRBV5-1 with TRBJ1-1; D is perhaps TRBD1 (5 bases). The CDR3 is CASRWDGNTEAFF. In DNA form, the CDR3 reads TGCGCCAGCAGGTGGGACGGTAACACTGAAGCTTTCTTT.